The present T cell receptor (beta chain) was sequenced within a study of blood T cell repertoires in COVID-19. Study-wide background: T cells, B-cell-depleted T cells, or PBMCs provided the cDNA or gDNA that served as material.

The length of the CDR3 is 15 residues. Germline V gives CDR1 SGDLS, CDR2 YYNGEE. J was trimmed by 5 bases and V by 3 bases; bases with no gene match: 5. Only in-frame clones appear in the TCRdb table, and some are missing; sequencing was by immunoSEQ multiplex PCR. The repertoire holds fewer than 350,000 clones, with approximately 85% as singletons. This clonotype was obtained from a man younger than 45 who had recovered from COVID-19. The sequenced sample was PBMCs or T cells enriched from blood (not recorded which). This rearrangement joins TRBV9 to TRBJ1-6, with 7 bases matching TRBD1. The CDR3 loop reads CASSAGTADNSPLHF. CDR3 DNA: TGTGCCAGCAGCGCCGGGACAGCAGATAATTCACCCCTCCACTTT.